This T cell receptor beta chain was captured in a study of human T cells and chemical hapten exposure. About the study: Patients additionally received therapeutic doses of diphenylcyclopropenone on the scalp once a week, and this continued throughout the approximately 23-week study. Whole-study findings and limits: Patch test score rose with PT1 expanded TCR count, significant at thresholds 8, 16 and 32, not 4.

As to time point: patch test 3, about 24 weeks after DPC sensitization. The treatment was: therapeutic diphenylcyclopropenone sensitization with weekly scalp DPC. Ten or more counts support this clonotype. Its antigen is still unknown. MiXCR, applied by TCRdb to the RACE reads, yields one record per CDR3 protein. The sample carries about 120,000 distinct CDR3 sequences, roughly 10% recorded once. This CDR3 is built from 13 residues. From germline, CDR1 is ENHRY and CDR2 SYGVKD. J lost 1 base, V lost 6 bases, and 3 bases had no gene match. The sequences come from whole blood, collected in connection with sensitization to the hapten diphenylcyclopropenone (DPC). This TCR derives from a woman aged 50 to 60 with alopecia areata. Some clones in this sample may be carry-over from other donors' samples. V is TRBV10-3 and J is TRBJ2-7, with 7 bases that match TRBD1. The CDR3 loop reads CAISRDSSYEQYF. The CDR3 nucleotides read TGTGCCATCAGCCGGGACAGTTCCTACGAGCAGTACTTC.